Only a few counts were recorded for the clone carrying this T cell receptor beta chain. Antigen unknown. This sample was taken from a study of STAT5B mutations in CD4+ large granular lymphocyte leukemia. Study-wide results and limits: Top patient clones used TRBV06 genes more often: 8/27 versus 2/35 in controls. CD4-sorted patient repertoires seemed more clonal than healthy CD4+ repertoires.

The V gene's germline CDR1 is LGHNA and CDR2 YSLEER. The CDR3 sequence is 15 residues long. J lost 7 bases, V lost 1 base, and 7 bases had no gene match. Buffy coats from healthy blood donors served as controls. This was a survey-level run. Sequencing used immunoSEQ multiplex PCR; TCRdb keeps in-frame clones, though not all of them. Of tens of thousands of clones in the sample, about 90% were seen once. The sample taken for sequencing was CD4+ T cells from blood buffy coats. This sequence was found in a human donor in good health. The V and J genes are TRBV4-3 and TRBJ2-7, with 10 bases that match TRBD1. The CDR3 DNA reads TGCGCCAGCAGCCAAGTTGGGACAGGGGCGGGAGAGCAGTACTTC. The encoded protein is CASSQVGTGAGEQYF.